A few counts support the clone carrying this TCR beta chain. The junction and the germline gene differ at one end; a read error may be behind it. Donors ranged from roughly 6 to 100 years old and were healthy Caucasians in Russia. These data belong to a study of blood T cells in healthy people across ages. Across the whole study: Through template switching, about one barcoded beta molecule was captured per two T cells, as measured in model experiments.

A J-beta primer mix and a sample-barcoded 5' primer were used in a second PCR of roughly 6 to 11 cycles. TCRdb passed the 5' RACE reads through MiXCR, listing each CDR3 protein once. Among about 1.5 million distinct CDR3 sequences listed, 40% to 45% were seen once. This CDR3 contains 17 residues. The germline V gene encodes CDR1 MNHEY and CDR2 SMNVEV (reference sequence). The clonotype comes from a woman aged 18 to 35 in good health. The sample consisted of blood. The chain couples TRBV27 to TRBJ2-5, with 8 bases aligning to TRBD1. The J call is doubtful: the DNA matches TRBJ2-7 better. The CDR3 reads CASSTYFRQGASSEQYF. The CDR3 DNA sequence: TGTGCCAGCAGTACATACTTTCGGCAGGGGGCTTCCTCCGAGCAGTACTTC.